The 16 T cell receptor beta chains in this list originate from one sample, sequenced in a study of relationships among human T cell subsets. TCR alpha and beta CDR3s were amplified from mRNA by semiquantitative ARM-PCR. In ARM-PCR, communal superprimers followed tagged nested gene-specific primers for exponential amplification. Via MiXCR, TCRdb re-called the multiplex PCR reads, giving one row per CDR3 protein. The repertoire holds about 2,600 distinct CDR3 sequences, with 41% as singletons. Sequenced input: activated T cells sorted from blood. Subset specified: CD45RA-RO-CD69+ activated T cells. The receptors were sampled from a man aged 40-55 years in good health.

This clonotype turned up a few times. The V call is TRBV4-1, the J call TRBJ1-6; D uncertain. Germline lookup yields CDR1 MGHRA and CDR2 YSYEKL. Between the trimmed V and J ends, which lost 3 bases and 10 bases, there was a span of 10 bases. This CDR3 spans 13 amino acids. This CDR3 is CASSQLDVSPLHF. The DNA of the CDR3 is TGCGCCAGCAGCCAGTTGGACGTCTCACCCCTCCACTTT.

This clonotype has just a few counts. The chain joins TRBV29-1 to TRBJ1-4, with a tentative D call TRBD1 (6 bases). The V gene lost 6 bases and the J gene lost 6 bases, with 14 bases spanning the gap. CDR1 and CDR2 from the germline V gene are SQVTM and ANQGSEA. This CDR3 is built from 13 residues. Written as DNA, the CDR3 is TGCAGCGTGGCCCAGGGGAATGATGAAAAACTGTTTTTT. Encoded protein: CSVAQGNDEKLFF.

Points on this clonotype: In this CDR3 the conserved last residue, phenylalanine or tryptophan, is missing, so a read error is likely. The J gene is TRBJ1-1, the V gene TRBV10-2; D gene uncertain. This CDR3 contains 13 residues. V gave up 6 bases and J gave up 1 base, with 9 bases separating them. The germline gives CDR1 WSHSY, CDR2 SAAADI. For the CDR3, the DNA is TGCGCCAGCAGATACGCAGGGAACACTGAAGCTTTCCTT. This encodes CASRYAGNTEAFL.

The gene calls are TRBV29-1 and TRBJ2-5, with TRBD1 identical over 8 bases. The germline V gene encodes CDR1 SQVTM and CDR2 ANQGSEA. The V segment lost 5 bases and the J segment 0 bases; nucleotides outside the gene matches: 5. The CDR3 covers 14 residues. CDR3 nucleotide sequence: TGCAGCGTTTTGACAGGGGTTGACCAAGAGACCCAGTACTTC. It is translated as CSVLTGVDQETQYF.

The V call is TRBV28, the J call TRBJ1-1; D gene ambiguous. CDR1 is MDHEN and CDR2 is SYDVKM in the germline V gene. The CDR3 contains 12 residues. V shed 8 bases and J shed 3 bases, with 10 bases lying between them. The CDR3 DNA sequence: TGTGCCAGCGAAGGAAGGGACACTGAAGCTTTCTTT. Its translation: CASEGRDTEAFF.

The V gene is TRBV28, the J gene TRBJ2-3; D assignment may be TRBD1 or TRBD2 (5 bases each). This CDR3 comprises 12 residues. The V gene's germline CDR1 is MDHEN and CDR2 SYDVKM. With 3 bases removed from V and 8 bases from J, the gap between germline ends came to 9 bases. The CDR3 DNA reads as TGTGCCAGCAGTTTGCCCGGGACTACGCAGTATTTT. The encoded protein is CASSLPGTTQYF.

The V gene is TRBV6-2 or TRBV6-3, the J gene TRBJ1-1; perhaps TRBD1 as D (5 bases). The CDR3 is 15 amino acids. Trimming took off 7 bases at V and 4 bases at J, with 19 bases between the two ends. Germline V gene sequence: CDR1 MNHEY, CDR2 SVGEGT. The CDR3 DNA is TGTGCCAGCACCTCCGGCGGGGCAGGGCCCACTGAAGCTTTCTTT. Translation: CASTSGGAGPTEAFF.

In this sample, this clonotype turned up a few times. The chain couples TRBV18 to TRBJ2-5; no clear D gene. CDR3 length equals 13 residues. CDR1 KGHSH and CDR2 LQKENI come from the germline V gene. V lost 0 bases to trimming and J lost 5 bases, with 7 bases between them. Written as DNA, the CDR3 is TGTGCCAGCTCACCACCCGGCCGGGAGACCCAGTACTTC. It codes for CASSPPGRETQYF.

The V gene is TRBV14, the J gene TRBJ2-7, with D perhaps being TRBD1 or TRBD2 (5 bases each). Trimming removed 1 base from V and 4 bases from J, with 5 bases in between. This CDR3 contains 12 residues. Germline CDR1 SGHDN, CDR2 FVKESK. CDR3 loop: CASSQGGYEQYF. As DNA, the CDR3 is TGTGCCAGCAGCCAAGGGGGGTACGAGCAGTACTTC.

This clonotype was counted between two and nine times. V usage is TRBV11-2 and J usage is TRBJ2-7; 11 positions match TRBD2. CDR3 length: 19 amino acids. Looked up from germline, CDR1 is SGHAT and CDR2 is FQNNGV. V was clipped by 6 bases and J by 3 bases; unmatched bases: 19. The CDR3 region is CASRLQGHLGLADFYEQYF. The DNA for the CDR3 is TGTGCCAGCAGATTACAGGGACATCTGGGACTAGCGGACTTCTACGAGCAGTACTTC. The whole variable domain, filled in from reference TRBV11-2 and TRBJ2-7, reads EAGVAQSPRYKIIEKRQSVAFWCNPISGHATLYWYQQILGQGPKLLIQFQNNGVVDDSQLPKDRFSAERLKGVDSTLKIQPAKLEDSAVYLCASRLQGHLGLADFYEQYFGPGTRLTVT.

Note on this clonotype: This clone may be a read error of a much larger clone one base away. This chain's CDR3 is CASSLITPGLAKQYF. CDR3 coding DNA: TGTGCCAGCAGCTTAATAACACCGGGACTAGCGAAGCAGTACTTC. J is TRBJ2-7 and V is TRBV11-2; 10 positions agree with TRBD2. The CDR3 spans 15 residues. Germline V gives CDR1 SGHAT, CDR2 FQNNGV. V was clipped by 2 bases and J by 8 bases; unmatched bases: 9.

This clonotype is deemed large. The V gene is TRBV20-1, the J gene TRBJ2-5; D gene uncertain. The germline V gene encodes CDR1 DFQATT and CDR2 SNEGSKA (reference sequence). V was shortened by 6 bases and J by 5 bases, with 13 bases between the two germline ends. The CDR3 is 12 amino acids. The CDR3 loop is CSALEAPETQYF. Written as DNA, the CDR3 is TGCAGTGCCCTAGAGGCCCCGGAGACCCAGTACTTC.

As for this clonotype: At one boundary the junction diverges from the germline segment, which might be a read error. CDR3 sequence: CSAPKSVDPTTDTQYF. The CDR3 DNA is TGCAGTGCCCCGAAGTCGGTTGACCCGACCACAGATACGCAGTATTTC. This chain uses TRBV20-1 with TRBJ2-3; D unresolved. Germline CDR1 is DFQATT and CDR2 is SNEGSKA (reference sequence). This CDR3 is 16 amino acids long.

This chain connects TRBV5-1 to TRBJ2-5; tentatively, D is TRBD2 (6 bases). Germline loops: CDR1 SGHRS, CDR2 YFSETQ. The CDR3 contains 14 residues. V was clipped by 4 bases and J by 5 bases, with 15 bases between them. CDR3 sequence: CASSAGGAGETQYF. CDR3 coding DNA: TGCGCCAGCAGCGCTGGAGGGGCCGGGGAGACCCAGTACTTC.

This chain uses TRBV29-1 with TRBJ1-2; the D is unclear. This CDR3 contains 11 residues. Germline loops: CDR1 SQVTM, CDR2 ANQGSEA. The CDR3 region has the DNA TGCGGGTATTACGGGGACTATGGCTACACCTTC. It codes for CGYYGDYGYTF.

The V and J genes are TRBV20-1 and TRBJ1-1; D is uncertain. Trimming took off 3 bases at V and 6 bases at J, with 14 bases between the two ends. Germline CDR1 and CDR2: DFQATT and SNEGSKA (reference sequence). CDR3 size: 13 residues. The chain's CDR3 is CSARDGFGAEAFF. The CDR3, as DNA: TGCAGTGCTAGGGACGGATTTGGGGCTGAAGCTTTCTTT.